This is a list of T cell receptor beta chains from one sample in a study of blood T cell repertoires in COVID-19. Repertoires were generated with immunoSEQ multiplex PCR, while TCRdb's copy carries only in-frame clones and drops some. The data show around 200,000 clones, 84% seen once. Sequencing was performed on peripheral blood. These receptors all stem from a man aged 50 to 59 with active or convalescent COVID-19. CDR3s include the opening cysteine and the closing phenylalanine or tryptophan. The D gene is left open where the match is weak. A clone size is listed for some rows: how often the clone was seen (once, few, many), or a class if it is expanded.

- - TRBJ1-2 TRBV4-1 TGCGCCAGCAGCCGAAGCAGCACAGGGACCTATGGCTACACCTTC CASSRSSTGTYGYTF
- TRBD1 TRBJ1-4 TRBV18 TGTGCCAGCTCACCCACGACAGGGGAAAATGAAAAACTGTTTTTT CASSPTTGENEKLFF
- TRBD1 TRBJ1-2 TRBV5-1 TGCGCCAGCAGCTTGGTGGGACAGGGCTCTGGCTACACCTTC CASSLVGQGSGYTF
- - TRBJ2-2 TRBV7-3 TGTGCCAGCAGCCCCGAGGCACCCCTTAACACCGGGGAGCTGTTTTTT CASSPEAPLNTGELFF
- TRBD1 TRBJ1-4 TRBV11-2 TGTGCCAGCAGCAATGACAGGGCGAGCGAAAAACTGTTTTTT CASSNDRASEKLFF
- - TRBJ1-1 TRBV30 TGTGCCTGGAGAACTCAGGGTGGTGGCACTGAAGCTTTCTTT CAWRTQGGGTEAFF
- - TRBJ2-1 TRBV5-1 TGCGCCAGCAGCTTGGTGTCGTTGGGGGGAGGCTCCTACAATGAGCAGTTCTTC CASSLVSLGGGSYNEQFF
once TRBD2 TRBJ2-3 TRBV9 TGTGCCAGCAGCGTAGCGGGAGGGGGGCCTAGCACAGATACGCAGTATTTT CASSVAGGGPSTDTQYF
- TRBD1 TRBJ1-2 TRBV9 TGTGCCAGCAGCGTAGCACGGGACAGATTTAACTATGGCTACACCTTC CASSVARDRFNYGYTF
- - TRBJ2-3 TRBV21-1 TGTGCCAGCAGCAAAGATGTGCCTAGCGGGGGTAAAGCAGATACGCAGTATTTT CASSKDVPSGGKADTQYF
- TRBD1 TRBJ1-1 TRBV27 TGTGCCAGCAGTCTTCGGCCGGGACAGCACACTGAAGCTTTCTTT CASSLRPGQHTEAFF
- - TRBJ2-2 TRBV11-3 TGTGCCAGCAGCCACCTCCGGGGCGGGGAGCTGTTTTTT CASSHLRGGELFF
- TRBD2 TRBJ2-5 TRBV7-2 TGTGCCAGCAGCTTAGTAAAGACAGCGGGGATTGGGACCCAGTACTTC CASSLVKTAGIGTQYF